This T cell receptor (beta chain) was obtained from a study of cytomegalovirus exposure and HLA in healthy donors. The PCR used 60 Vbeta and 13 Jbeta primers. Method: immunoSEQ multiplex PCR; TCRdb's copy keeps in-frame clones and lacks some. Seen in this sample are about 42,000 clones; the ten most common clones hold approximately 1.3%. The CDR3 has 18 residues. CDR1 and CDR2 (germline): MNHNS, SASEGT. With 4 bases removed from V and 2 bases from J, the gap between germline ends came to 23 bases. The receptor comes from a man aged 30 to 45 in good health and CMV-seronegative. The material sequenced was PBMCs. The chain couples TRBV6-1 to TRBJ1-1, with a possible D match to TRBD1 (5 bases). CDR3 nucleotides: TGTGCCAGCAGTGTATATTTTCAGGGATCCCTTCTTAACACTGAAGCTTTCTTT. Its protein is CASSVYFQGSLLNTEAFF.